These 5 T cell receptor beta chains share one sample of origin, sequenced in a study of cytomegalovirus exposure and HLA in healthy donors. Libraries were prepared by immunoSEQ multiplex PCR; TCRdb keeps only in-frame clonotypes and omits some of them. The data show 150,000 or so clones, roughly 89% seen once. The sequenced sample consisted of PBMCs. These receptors all come from a woman under 30 in good health and CMV-seropositive.

Worth noting for this clone: The identical CDR3 is also encoded by other nucleotide sequences in the sample. The V gene is TRBV7-2, the J gene TRBJ2-7; 7 nucleotides agree with TRBD1. Germline CDR1 reads SGHTA; CDR2 reads FQGNSA. The CDR3 covers 13 residues. The V segment lost 1 base and the J segment 5 bases; nucleotides outside the gene matches: 2. CDR3 sequence reads: CASSLVGGHEQYF. The CDR3 nucleotides are TGTGCCAGCAGCTTAGTAGGGGGCCACGAGCAGTACTTC.

The chain is built from TRBV27 and TRBJ2-1; D is ambiguous. The germline V gene encodes CDR1 MNHEY and CDR2 SMNVEV (reference sequence). V lost 4 bases and J lost 6, with 16 bases in between. The CDR3 runs to 15 residues. The CDR3 sequence: CASSSKSIPSNEQFF. The CDR3 coding sequence is TGTGCCAGCAGTTCGAAGAGCATCCCCTCCAATGAGCAGTTCTTC.

The chain combines TRBV11-2 with TRBJ1-3; possible D gene TRBD1, 5 bases. The CDR3 consists of 16 residues. Deletions cut 2 bases from V and 2 bases from J, with 13 bases between. The germline CDR1 and CDR2 sequences are SGHAT and FQNNGV. The CDR3 loop is CASSLRGSVAGNTIYF. The CDR3, as DNA: TGTGCCAGCAGCTTACGGGGGTCGGTTGCTGGAAACACCATATATTTT.

V and J are TRBV6-5 and TRBJ1-2, with 8 bases that match TRBD1. Germline V gene lookup returns CDR1 MNHEY and CDR2 SVGAGI. V was clipped by 6 bases and J by 6 bases; unmatched bases: 9. There are 14 residues in the CDR3. The CDR3: CASRSTETGDGYTF. DNA for the CDR3: TGTGCCAGCAGATCAACAGAGACAGGGGATGGCTACACCTTC.

V gene TRBV27 combines with J gene TRBJ1-1; D uncertain. Germline V gives CDR1 MNHEY, CDR2 SMNVEV (reference sequence). V dropped 3 bases and J dropped 5 bases, with 10 bases sitting between them. This CDR3 has 13 residues. CDR3 amino acids: CASSFLPETEAFF. The CDR3 DNA sequence: TGTGCCAGCAGTTTCCTCCCCGAGACTGAAGCTTTCTTT.